A single sample gave rise to the 28 T cell receptor beta chains below, sequenced in a study of blood T cells in healthy people across ages. The authors ran a second PCR of roughly 6 to 11 cycles using a sample-barcoded 5' primer and a J-beta primer mix. TCRdb itself ran the 5' RACE reads through MiXCR, one entry per CDR3 protein. The sample lists hundreds of thousands of distinct CDR3 sequences, 36% occurring once. Sample: blood. Every receptor here comes from a man aged 18-30 years in good health.

This clonotype was seen just once. The chain uses TRBV10-3 and TRBJ2-2; 7 bases map to TRBD2. Germline V CDR1 and CDR2: ENHRY, SYGVKD. V trimming: 3 bases; J trimming: 3 bases; junction bases outside the gene matches: 7. This CDR3 has 16 residues. The CDR3 DNA is TGTGCCATCAGTGAATCGAGCGGGGAATACACCGGGGAGCTGTTTTTT. The encoded protein is CAISESSGEYTGELFF.

This clonotype was seen repeatedly, ten times or more. The rearrangement links TRBV29-1 to TRBJ1-2; no clear D gene. This CDR3 is built from 14 residues. The germline CDR1 and CDR2 sequences are SQVTM and ANQGSEA. Between the trimmed V and J ends, which lost 4 bases and 0 bases, there was a span of 12 bases. In nucleotides, the CDR3 is TGCAGCGTTGCTTTCCGCCGGACTAACTATGGCTACACCTTC. Translating it yields CSVAFRRTNYGYTF.

The chain uses TRBV5-1 and TRBJ1-1, with 8 bases fitting TRBD1. CDR1 is SGHRS, CDR2 YFSETQ, per germline. With V trimmed by 3 bases and J by 4 bases, 11 bases remained unmatched. There are 16 residues in the CDR3. The CDR3 sequence is CASSSYLTRGRTEAFF. The CDR3 nucleotides are TGCGCCAGCAGCTCCTACTTAACCAGGGGGCGCACTGAAGCTTTCTTT. The full variable domain, with the rest looked up from reference TRBV5-1 and TRBJ1-1, is KAGVTQTPRYLIKTRGQQVTLSCSPISGHRSVSWYQQTPGQGLQFLFEYFSETQRNKGNFPGRFSGRQFSNSRSEMNVSTLELGDSALYLCASSSYLTRGRTEAFFGQGTRLTVV.

This clonotype was counted a few times. This chain uses TRBV4-3 with TRBJ1-1; unclear D gene. Germline-derived CDR1 and CDR2 are LGHNA and YSLEER. Trimming removed 0 bases at V and 1 base at J, with 9 bases between. This CDR3 region has 15 residues. The CDR3 DNA reads as TGCGCCAGCAGCCAAGAAGCTGGGAGGAACACTGAAGCTTTCTTT. Amino acid sequence: CASSQEAGRNTEAFF.

A note on this clonotype: This may come from a read error, since a much larger clone is one base off. The CDR3 DNA is TGCGCCAGCAGCCAAGTTAGTGTCCGGGGGACCTACAATGGGCAGTTCTTC. Protein: CASSQVSVRGTYNGQFF. The chain is built from TRBV4-1 and TRBJ2-1; D might be TRBD2 (6 bases). Germline-derived CDR1 and CDR2 are MGHRA and YSYEKL. This CDR3 comprises 17 residues.

This clonotype came up many times. The DNA of the CDR3 is TGCAGTGCTCTGGGGACGTTTAGCTCCTACGAGCAGTACTTC. It translates to CSALGTFSSYEQYF. This chain joins TRBV20-1 and TRBJ2-7; D possibly matches TRBD1 or TRBD2 (5 bases each). CDR3 length: 14 amino acids. Trimming shortened V by 5 bases and J by 0 bases, and 14 bases separated the two germline ends. Germline V gives CDR1 DFQATT, CDR2 SNEGSKA (reference sequence).

The chain has TRBV2 and TRBJ1-2, with TRBD1 as a possible D gene (5 bases). Germline CDR1 SNHLY, CDR2 FYNNEI. The CDR3 has 14 amino acids. V was trimmed by 0 bases and J by 7 bases, leaving 12 bases between them. CDR3 sequence reads: CASSEAARVGGYTF. The CDR3, as DNA: TGTGCCAGCAGTGAAGCGGCCAGGGTAGGTGGCTACACCTTC. Combining the CDR3 with reference TRBV2 and TRBJ1-2 gives the whole variable domain EPEVTQTPSHQVTQMGQEVILRCVPISNHLYFYWYRQILGQKVEFLVSFYNNEISEKSEIFDDQFSVERPDGSNFTLKIRSTKLEDSAMYFCASSEAARVGGYTFGSGTRLTVV.

A note on this clonotype: At one boundary the junction diverges from the germline segment, which might be a read error. This chain joins TRBV11-1 and TRBJ1-1; D is possibly TRBD1 (6 bases). The CDR3 totals 21 residues. CDR1 SGHAT and CDR2 FQDESV come from the germline V gene (reference sequence). This CDR3 is CASSLILGLQGRKSGNTEAFF. In nucleotides, the CDR3 is TGTGCCAGCAGCTTAATTTTAGGCTTACAGGGTAGAAAGAGCGGGAACACGGAAGCTTTCTTT. Combining the CDR3 with reference TRBV11-1 and TRBJ1-1 gives the whole variable domain EAEVAQSPRYKITEKSQAVAFWCDPISGHATLYWYRQILGQGPELLVQFQDESVVDDSQLPKDRFSAERLKGVDSTLKIQPAELGDSAMYLCASSLILGLQGRKSGNTEAFFGQGTRLTVV.

This clonotype was seen ten or more times. This chain links TRBV4-2 with TRBJ2-7, with D possibly matching TRBD2 (5 bases). Trimming left V 3 bases short and J 5 bases short, with 20 bases between. The CDR3 consists of 16 residues. Germline CDR1 and CDR2: LGHNA and YNFKEQ. The CDR3 protein is CASSQERVRGRNEQYF. CDR3 nucleotide sequence: TGTGCCAGCAGCCAGGAAAGGGTTCGGGGTAGAAACGAGCAGTACTTC.

This clonotype came up a few times. The V gene is TRBV12-3 or TRBV12-4, the J gene TRBJ2-3, with TRBD2 identical over 8 bases. V was clipped by 6 bases and J by 2 bases; unmatched bases: 13. CDR3 length: 17 amino acids. In DNA form, the CDR3 reads TGTGCCAGCAGCGGGGACCTAACTAGCGGCAACACAGATACGCAGTATTTT. Its translation is CASSGDLTSGNTDTQYF.

J is TRBJ2-5 and V is TRBV6-4; D unclear. CDR1 is MRHNA, CDR2 SNTAGT, per germline. The CDR3 length is 13 residues. Trimming took off 4 bases at V and 11 bases at J, with 17 bases between the two ends. CDR3 region: CASSGEIYNEQYF. CDR3 coding DNA: TGTGCCAGCAGTGGCGAAATATACAATGAGCAGTACTTC.

The chain carries TRBV27 and TRBJ1-5; D gene ambiguous. The CDR3 has 14 residues. V lost 6 bases and J lost 0, with 9 bases in between. CDR1 and CDR2 from the germline V gene are MNHEY and SMNVEV (reference sequence). Here the CDR3 DNA reads TGTGCCAGCAGGGAGCTAAGTAGCAATCAGCCCCAGCATTTT. Protein: CASRELSSNQPQHF.

This rearrangement joins TRBV20-1 to TRBJ1-5; D gene uncertain. CDR3 length: 14 amino acids. The V gene lost 6 bases and the J gene lost 6 bases, with 18 bases spanning the gap. Germline CDR1 DFQATT, CDR2 SNEGSKA (reference sequence). The CDR3 loop reads CSAAGWQFGQPQHF. DNA for the CDR3: TGCAGTGCGGCAGGTTGGCAGTTCGGTCAGCCCCAGCATTTT.

This clonotype was detected ten times or more. The CDR3 spells CASSEGSNQPQHF. The CDR3 bases are TGTGCCAGCAGCGAGGGATCCAATCAGCCCCAGCATTTT. The gene calls are TRBV9 and TRBJ1-5; D unclear. V gave up 3 bases and J gave up 3 bases, with 7 bases separating them. Germline values: CDR1 SGDLS, CDR2 YYNGEE. The CDR3 contains 13 residues.

The chain couples TRBV19 to TRBJ1-5, with 9 bases aligning to TRBD1. This CDR3 is built from 14 residues. V lost 7 bases, J lost 6 bases, and 7 bases stayed unmatched. In germline, CDR1 is LNHDA, CDR2 SQIVND (reference sequence). CDR3 sequence: CASNVRTGAQPQHF. The CDR3 DNA sequence: TGTGCCAGTAATGTTAGGACAGGGGCTCAGCCCCAGCATTTT.

The chain is built from TRBV3-1 and TRBJ1-1, with a possible D match to TRBD1 (5 bases). The CDR3 contains 14 residues. Germline CDR1 LGHDT, CDR2 YNNKEL (reference sequence). Trimming removed 4 bases from V and 4 bases from J, with 13 bases in between. DNA for the CDR3: TGTGCCAGCAGCCCCAGGGTAATTAGCACTGAAGCTTTCTTT. Its protein product is CASSPRVISTEAFF.

The table lists this clonotype with a few counts. The chain carries TRBV7-9 and TRBJ1-2, with 7 bases fitting TRBD1. The CDR3 extends over 13 amino acids. Germline V gene lookup returns CDR1 SEHNR and CDR2 FQNEAQ (reference sequence). Trimming at V came to 5 bases and at J to 8 bases, leaving 8 bases not matched to a gene. In DNA form, the CDR3 reads TGTGCCAGCAGCCAGGGACAGCGAGGGGGCTACACCTTC. This codes for CASSQGQRGGYTF.

The sample holds a few counts of this clonotype. V and J are TRBV2 and TRBJ2-1, with 12 bases lining up with TRBD2. CDR3 length: 16 residues. V was clipped by 6 bases and J by 1 base; unmatched bases: 4. Germline V gives CDR1 SNHLY, CDR2 FYNNEI. CDR3 in DNA: TGTGCCAGCAGGAGAGGACTAGCGGGGTCCTACAATGAGCAGTTCTTC. Its protein product is CASRRGLAGSYNEQFF.

This chain links TRBV9 with TRBJ2-3; possibly TRBD2 for D (6 bases). The CDR3 runs to 15 residues. Germline V gives CDR1 SGDLS, CDR2 YYNGEE. Trimming pared 0 bases from V and 1 base from J, leaving 9 bases between. In nucleotides, the CDR3 is TGTGCCAGCAGCGTAGATCCGGGGGGCACAGATACGCAGTATTTT. Protein sequence: CASSVDPGGTDTQYF.

The chain combines TRBV3-1 with TRBJ2-1; D not resolved. Per the germline V gene, CDR1 is LGHDT and CDR2 is YNNKEL (reference sequence). The CDR3 runs 11 residues. Deletions cut 1 base from V and 10 bases from J, with 5 bases between. CDR3 nucleotides: TGTGCCAGCAGCCAAGTTTCGGAGCAGTTCTTC. Translated: CASSQVSEQFF.

J is TRBJ2-1 and V is TRBV29-1; D is unresolved. Trimming stripped 5 bases from V and 0 bases from J, with 11 bases between. CDR3 length: 14 residues. Looked up from germline, CDR1 is SQVTM and CDR2 is ANQGSEA. In nucleotides, the CDR3 is TGCAGCGTTAGTCTGGTAAGCTCCTACAATGAGCAGTTCTTC. Protein: CSVSLVSSYNEQFF.

A remark on this clonotype: A much larger clone differs by one base, so this may be a read error. The V call is TRBV12-3 or TRBV12-4, the J call TRBJ2-7; 9 nucleotides agree with TRBD1. The V gene end was trimmed by 5 bases and the J gene end by 7 bases; junction bases not matched to a gene: 6. This CDR3 is built from 13 residues. The CDR3, as DNA: TGTGCCAGCAGTCTTGGGACAGGGCGTGAGCAGTACTTC. Its translation is CASSLGTGREQYF.

The J gene is TRBJ1-5, the V gene TRBV12-3 or TRBV12-4, with D unclear. V lost 1 base, J lost 0 bases, and 7 bases lay in between. The CDR3 length is 15 residues. CDR3 sequence: CASSLERDSNQPQHF. The DNA of the CDR3 is TGTGCCAGCAGTTTAGAACGGGATAGCAATCAGCCCCAGCATTTT.

This clonotype was counted at least ten times. CDR3: CSVETGYEQYF. CDR3 DNA sequence: TGCAGCGTTGAGACAGGGTACGAGCAGTACTTC. The V gene is TRBV29-1, the J gene TRBJ2-7; 7 nucleotides line up with TRBD1. Germline V gives CDR1 SQVTM, CDR2 ANQGSEA. V shed 3 bases and J 4 bases; nucleotides not matched to a gene: 0. The CDR3 sequence is 11 residues long.

V is TRBV6-5 and J is TRBJ1-1, with D tentatively TRBD1 (5 bases). V was cut by 2 bases and J by 4 bases, with 11 bases left in between. The CDR3 spans 14 residues. Germline V gene sequence: CDR1 MNHEY, CDR2 SVGAGI. The DNA of the CDR3 is TGTGCCAGCAGTTACGATGGGGGGTCCACTGAAGCTTTCTTT. It specifies CASSYDGGSTEAFF.

As regards this clonotype: A much larger clone lies a single base off, so this may be a read error. The V call is TRBV12-3 or TRBV12-4, the J call TRBJ2-3, with D possibly matching TRBD1 (6 bases). This CDR3 has 15 residues. The V end lost 4 bases, the J end lost 1 base, and 12 bases lay between the germline ends. CDR3 coding DNA: TGTGCCAGCAGTTCCAACAGGGTCGGCACAGATACGCAGTATTTT. Its protein product is CASSSNRVGTDTQYF.

The J gene is TRBJ1-2, the V gene TRBV19; D uncertain. This CDR3 comprises 14 residues. From germline, CDR1 is LNHDA and CDR2 SQIVND (reference sequence). Trimming took 6 bases from V and 2 from J, leaving 13 bases between them. The CDR3 loop is CASSTLTENYGYTF. The CDR3 nucleotides are TGTGCCAGTAGCACACTCACAGAGAACTATGGCTACACCTTC. The whole variable domain, filled in from reference TRBV19 and TRBJ1-2, reads DGGITQSPKYLFRKEGQNVTLSCEQNLNHDAMYWYRQDPGQGLRLIYYSQIVNDFQKGDIAEGYSVSREKKESFPLTVTSAQKNPTAFYLCASSTLTENYGYTFGSGTRLTVV.

The chain joins TRBV4-1 to TRBJ2-5; no clear D gene. The J call may be in error: the DNA end matches TRBJ2-7 better. Germline V gene data show CDR1 as MGHRA and CDR2 as YSYEKL. CDR3 length: 17 amino acids. The CDR3 region is CASSQGPGDTPFYEQYF. In DNA form, the CDR3 reads TGCGCCAGCAGCCAAGGTCCCGGCGACACTCCTTTCTACGAGCAGTACTTC.